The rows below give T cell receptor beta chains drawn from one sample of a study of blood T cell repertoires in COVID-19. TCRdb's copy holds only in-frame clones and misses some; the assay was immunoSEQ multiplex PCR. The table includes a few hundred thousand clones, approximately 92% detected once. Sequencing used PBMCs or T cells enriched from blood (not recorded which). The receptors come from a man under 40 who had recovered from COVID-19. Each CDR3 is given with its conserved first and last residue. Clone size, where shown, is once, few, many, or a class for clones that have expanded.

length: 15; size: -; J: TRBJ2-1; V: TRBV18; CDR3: CASSPSGGPYNEQFF
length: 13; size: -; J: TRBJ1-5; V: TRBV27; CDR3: CASSLGQDQPQHF
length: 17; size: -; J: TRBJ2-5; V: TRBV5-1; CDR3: CASSSSPTAGRSETQYF
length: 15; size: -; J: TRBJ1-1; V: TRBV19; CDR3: CASKWQGPDHTEAFF
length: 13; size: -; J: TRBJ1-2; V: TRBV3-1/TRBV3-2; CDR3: CASTAGLGYGYTF
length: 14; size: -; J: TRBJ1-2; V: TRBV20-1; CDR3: CSASGGHANYGYTF
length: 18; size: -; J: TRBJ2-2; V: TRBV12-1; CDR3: CASSWGPGVTPNTGELFF
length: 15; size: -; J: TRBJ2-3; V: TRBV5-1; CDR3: CASSPDGSPTDTQYF
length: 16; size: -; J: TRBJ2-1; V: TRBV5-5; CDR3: CASSLLATSRGHEQFF
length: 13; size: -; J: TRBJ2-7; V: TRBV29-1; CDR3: CSVDSRGTYEQYF
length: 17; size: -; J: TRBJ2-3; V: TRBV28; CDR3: CASSLSRGLAGVDTQYF
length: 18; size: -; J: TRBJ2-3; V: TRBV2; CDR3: CASSQTGLAVNLTDTQYF
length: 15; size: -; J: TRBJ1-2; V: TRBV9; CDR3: CASSVDGTAVYGYTF
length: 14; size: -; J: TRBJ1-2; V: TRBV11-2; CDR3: CASSSLTGDYGYTF
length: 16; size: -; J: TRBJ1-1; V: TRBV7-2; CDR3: CASSLQGPFLNTEAFF
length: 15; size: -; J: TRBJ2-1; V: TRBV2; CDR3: CASSEDQGALSEQFF
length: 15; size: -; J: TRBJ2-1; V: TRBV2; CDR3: CASSEQDRGNNEQFF
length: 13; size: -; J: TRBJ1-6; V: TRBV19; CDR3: CASRTRGLSPLHF
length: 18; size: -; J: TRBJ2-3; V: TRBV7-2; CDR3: CASSSEGAHAHSTDTQYF
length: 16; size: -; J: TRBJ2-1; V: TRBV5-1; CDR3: CASSLGIGEEYNEQFF
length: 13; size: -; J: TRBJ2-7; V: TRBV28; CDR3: CASSPGGSYEQYF
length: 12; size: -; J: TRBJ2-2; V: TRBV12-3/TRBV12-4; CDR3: CASSRLAGELFF
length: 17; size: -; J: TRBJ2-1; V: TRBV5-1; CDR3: CASSSSSGASSYNEQFF
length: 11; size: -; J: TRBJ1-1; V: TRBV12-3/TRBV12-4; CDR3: CASSLRQGAFF
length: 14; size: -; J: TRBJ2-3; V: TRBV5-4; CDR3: CASSEVVATDTQYF
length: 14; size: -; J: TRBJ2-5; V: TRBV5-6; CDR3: CASSFGRDQETQYF
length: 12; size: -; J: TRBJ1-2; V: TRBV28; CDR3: CATSRANYGYTF
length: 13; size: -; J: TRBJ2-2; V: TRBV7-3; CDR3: CASSSDSRGELFF
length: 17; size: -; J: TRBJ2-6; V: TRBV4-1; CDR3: CASSPPGTTGGANVLTF
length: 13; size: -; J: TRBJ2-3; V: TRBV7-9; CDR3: CASSLTGTGTQYF
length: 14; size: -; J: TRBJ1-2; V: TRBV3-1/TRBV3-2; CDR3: CASRSRDKPYGYTF
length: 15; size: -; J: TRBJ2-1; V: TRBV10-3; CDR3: CVISGGAESGDEQFF
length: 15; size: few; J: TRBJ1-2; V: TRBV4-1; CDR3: CASSQEKTGNYGYTF
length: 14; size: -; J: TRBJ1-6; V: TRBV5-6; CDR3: CASSLIQQNSPLHF
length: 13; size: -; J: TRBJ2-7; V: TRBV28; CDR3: CASGRSTAYEQYF
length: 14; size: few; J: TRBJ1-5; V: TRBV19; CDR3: CASSPDRANQPQHF
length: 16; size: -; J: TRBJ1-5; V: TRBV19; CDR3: CASSIGGQRFNQPQHF
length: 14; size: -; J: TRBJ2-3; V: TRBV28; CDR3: CASSLSGSTDTQYF
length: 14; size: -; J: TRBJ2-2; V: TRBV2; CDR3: CASILGGKTGELFF
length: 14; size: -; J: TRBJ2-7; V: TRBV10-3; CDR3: CAISARSTDYEQYF
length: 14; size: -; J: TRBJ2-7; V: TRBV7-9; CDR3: CASSPPGGTYEQYF
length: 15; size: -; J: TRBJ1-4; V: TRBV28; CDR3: CASSLYWGGKEKLFF
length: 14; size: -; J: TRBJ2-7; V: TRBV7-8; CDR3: CASSLTAQSYEQYF
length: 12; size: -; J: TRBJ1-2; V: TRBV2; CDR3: CASGEQGISYTF
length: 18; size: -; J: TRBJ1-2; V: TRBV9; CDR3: CASSVEHGGTGGPDGYTF
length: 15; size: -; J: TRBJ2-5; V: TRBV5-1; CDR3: CASSLAGTVQETQYF
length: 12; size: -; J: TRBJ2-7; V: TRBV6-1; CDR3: CASSDERYEQYF
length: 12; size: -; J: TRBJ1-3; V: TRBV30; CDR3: CAWSVERNTIYF
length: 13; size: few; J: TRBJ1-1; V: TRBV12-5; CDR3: CASGRQGDTEAFF
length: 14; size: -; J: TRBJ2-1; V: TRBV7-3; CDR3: CASGTGGGYNEQFF
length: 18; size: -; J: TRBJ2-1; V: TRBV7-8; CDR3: CASSWTGTGGVMVNEQFF
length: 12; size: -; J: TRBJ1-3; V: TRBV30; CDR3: CAWSRAGNTIYF
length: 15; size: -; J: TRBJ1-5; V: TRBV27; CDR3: CASRRGFESNQPQHF
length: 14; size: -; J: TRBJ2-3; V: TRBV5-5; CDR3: CASSLGASGDTQYF
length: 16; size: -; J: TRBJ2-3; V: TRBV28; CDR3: CASSLTSRLSTDTQYF
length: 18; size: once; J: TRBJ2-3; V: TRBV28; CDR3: CASSLSAGLAGVGDTQYF
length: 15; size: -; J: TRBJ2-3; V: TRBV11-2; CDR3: CASSLGQGGTDTQYF